What follows describes a single T cell receptor (beta chain). Time point specified: newly diagnosed GD, antithyroid drugs for less than 3 months. Scientists built the TCR library using RNA that was extracted from PBMCs. The source of the patients was an endocrinology department in Xi'an, China. This sample is drawn from a study of regulatory T cells in long-lasting Graves disease. V was cut by 6 bases and J by 3 bases, with 15 bases left in between. Germline assignment: CDR1 MNHNS and CDR2 SASEGT. There are 14 residues in the CDR3. Construction of the TCR beta libraries employed iRepertoire HTBI primers in conjunction with Arm-PCR of CDR3 regions. TCRdb re-derived calls from the multiplex PCR reads in MiXCR, one entry per CDR3 protein. The sample shows 450,000 to 650,000 distinct CDR3 sequences, around 15% of them seen only once. The same sample was also studied in work on T cells in Graves' hyperthyroidism and ophthalmopathy.

Source: peripheral blood mononuclear cells (PBMCs), taken at new diagnosis, from a patient treated with antithyroid drugs. This chain joins TRBV6-1 and TRBJ2-7; TRBD2 is a possible D gene (5 bases). The source of this sequence is a woman aged 35-60 years with Graves disease. CDR3 loop: CASRGASPIYEQYF. In DNA, the CDR3 is TGTGCCAGCAGGGGAGCATCTCCCATCTACGAGCAGTACTTC.